This T cell receptor beta chain was identified in a study of technical replicates of blood from a few donors. Germline V gene lookup returns CDR1 SGHRS and CDR2 YFSETQ. The length of the CDR3 is 14 residues. V dropped 5 bases and J dropped 4 bases, with 15 bases sitting between them. Clones were sequenced by immunoSEQ multiplex PCR, and TCRdb holds only the in-frame ones, with some missing. The sample has about 81,000 clones, 70% to 90% seen once. This sequence was found in a human donor in good health. Some clones in this sample may be carry-over from other donors' samples. The sample comprised PBMCs. The V call is TRBV5-1, the J call TRBJ1-1; D is uncertain. The CDR3 region has the DNA TGCGCCAGCAGTCGGACGGGGATCAGCACTGAAGCTTTCTTT. Residues: CASSRTGISTEAFF.